The clone carrying this T cell receptor beta chain showed up just a few times. Its antigen is not identified. A junction end diverges from the germline sequence, so it may reflect a read error. The sample comes from a study of CD4+ T cells in melanoma. The germline CDR1 and CDR2 sequences are SGHNT and YENEEA. This CDR3 is built from 9 residues. Sequenced by immunoSEQ multiplex PCR; TCRdb stores in-frame clones only, minus some. This table has about 55,000 clones, roughly three quarters appearing once. The study's findings and limits: Reportedly, melanoma neoantigen-specific CD4+ T cells showed varied differentiation states. A reported correlation linked neoantigen-specific CD4+ T cells to CD8+, macrophage and B cell function.

Sequencing was done on a sample of tumor tissue. The gene calls are TRBV11-3 and TRBJ1-2, with D uncertain. This clonotype originated in a human donor with melanoma. The CDR3 DNA follows: TGTGCCAGCAGCTTAACCCCCCCCTTC. This codes for CASSLTPPF.